These T cell receptor beta chains were read from a single sample in a study of cytomegalovirus exposure and HLA in healthy donors. Assay: immunoSEQ multiplex PCR; the TCRdb copy retains only in-frame clones and omits some. This table has about 130,000 clones, more than 75% appearing once. The sample consisted of PBMCs. The receptors come from a woman aged 55-69 years in good health and CMV-seropositive. Both conserved end residues are part of each CDR3. D genes are given only for firm matches.

j_gene | d_gene | v_gene | CDR3aa
TRBJ1-5 | . | TRBV28 | CATKWTGQYNQPQHF
TRBJ1-6 | . | TRBV5-8 | CASSFHGRGRDNSPLHF
TRBJ2-1 | TRBD2 | TRBV11-2 | CASSPRLAGESGGNEQFF
TRBJ1-2 | TRBD1 | TRBV6-5 | CASSYGQGATYGYTF
TRBJ2-1 | . | TRBV7-3 | CASSLSRESSYNEQFF
TRBJ2-1 | . | TRBV14 | CASGGVYNEQFF
TRBJ2-1 | TRBD2 | TRBV11-2 | CASSLAGTSVFSYNEQFF
TRBJ1-1 | TRBD1 | TRBV5-4 | CASSLRDRAGHTEAFF
TRBJ2-7 | . | TRBV7-2 | CASSLGRGRSYEQYF
TRBJ1-4 | . | TRBV6-6 | CASSDDILQGLFF
TRBJ2-5 | . | TRBV25-1 | CASSSQETQYF
TRBJ2-5 | . | TRBV9 | CASSAYIDFREQQYF
TRBJ2-3 | TRBD2 | TRBV4-2 | CASSRTIAGGDTDTQYF
TRBJ2-1 | TRBD2 | TRBV7-2 | CASSRTGTSTYNEQFF
TRBJ1-2 | . | TRBV20-1 | CSVGRNYGYTF
TRBJ1-1 | TRBD1 | TRBV27 | CASSPGAGQGKNTEAFF
TRBJ2-1 | . | TRBV11-2 | CASSPDAGSYNEQFF
TRBJ2-3 | . | TRBV5-1 | CASSLSSQDTQYF
TRBJ2-7 | TRBD2 | TRBV9 | CASSDRLAGDEQYF
TRBJ2-3 | TRBD1 | TRBV6-1 | CASSLDRGITDTQYF
TRBJ2-4 | TRBD2 | TRBV6-5 | CASSYIAGAKNIQYF
TRBJ2-1 | TRBD1 | TRBV30 | CAWSVGRGNNEQFF
TRBJ1-4 | . | TRBV27 | CASSKGVATNEKLFF
TRBJ2-4 | . | TRBV6-1 | CASSVKAAQIAKNIQYF
TRBJ2-7 | TRBD2 | TRBV7-2 | CASSLVAGAVSYEQYF
TRBJ1-1 | . | TRBV15 | CATSRGGAGGNTEAFF
. | . | TRBV7-3 | CASSFAGPSYEQYF
. | TRBD2 | TRBV6-6 | CASSSDSGRYYEQYF
TRBJ2-1 | TRBD1 | TRBV5-1 | CASSLDGDSYNEQFF
TRBJ2-5 | . | TRBV27 | CASSFRVSQGTQYF
TRBJ1-2 | TRBD1 | TRBV6-5 | CASSYSEGAGYGYTF